One and the same sample provided the 2 T cell receptor beta chains below, sequenced in a study of vaccination effects on CD4 cells after COVID-19. TCRdb keeps only in-frame clones here, not all; method: immunoSEQ multiplex PCR. The table includes around 50,000 clones, around 74% detected once. At the end of nine to ten days of culture, CD4+ T cells were isolated. Infection with SARS-CoV-2 occurred in the person between March and December 2020, and PCR confirmed it. Subjects were given two BNT162b2 or mRNA-1273 vaccine doses. Their specific antigens are unknown. Sample: CD4+ T cells from PBMCs cultured without peptide, taken after COVID-19 vaccination. Receptors originate from a human donor who had a prior SARS-CoV-2 infection.

The chain employs TRBV9 and TRBJ2-7; 9 nucleotides match TRBD1. The CDR3 contains 15 residues. The germline CDR1 and CDR2 sequences are SGDLS and YYNGEE. Trimming removed 4 bases from V and 2 bases from J; junction bases left unmatched: 7. The CDR3 sequence is CASSPRGQGAYEQYF. CDR3 DNA sequence: TGTGCCAGCAGCCCCCGGGGACAGGGCGCCTACGAGCAGTACTTC.

Sample share makes this clone medium-sized. The chain is built from TRBV2 and TRBJ1-6, with TRBD1 matching over 7 bases. Germline CDR1 is SNHLY and CDR2 is FYNNEI. The CDR3 loop spans 14 amino acids. The V and J ends lost 11 bases and 6 bases, in that order; junction bases with no gene match: 10. DNA for the CDR3: TGTGCCCTTATGAAGGGACAGCCTAATTCACCCCTCCACTTT. Its protein product is CALMKGQPNSPLHF.